Each of the 10 T cell receptor beta chains below was sequenced from the same sample in a study of cytomegalovirus exposure and HLA in healthy donors. 13 Jbeta primers and 60 Vbeta primers were used for the PCR. Method: immunoSEQ multiplex PCR; TCRdb's copy keeps in-frame clones and lacks some. The sample comprises roughly 100,000 clones, roughly 80% of which are singletons, and roughly 9.1% rests with the top ten. Sequencing input: PBMCs. The receptors here all came from a male donor in good health and CMV-seropositive.

This clone was detected only a few times. The chain combines TRBV10-3 with TRBJ2-7; 7 nucleotides line up with TRBD2. The CDR3 has 12 amino acids. The germline V gene encodes CDR1 ENHRY and CDR2 SYGVKD. Trimming took 9 bases from V and 6 from J; bases not matched to a gene: 8. CDR3 in amino acids: CAIQWEGGEQYF. CDR3 DNA sequence: TGTGCCATACAGTGGGAGGGCGGCGAGCAGTACTTC.

V and J are TRBV19 and TRBJ2-5; TRBD1 aligns across 7 bases. The J call may be mistaken, given a closer DNA end match to TRBJ2-7. The CDR3 has 15 residues. Germline CDR1 LNHDA, CDR2 SQIVND (reference sequence). CDR3 nucleotide sequence: TGTGCCAGTAGTATAAGAAGGGACAGCTCCTACGAGCAGTACTTC. Amino acid sequence: CASSIRRDSSYEQYF.

This clone was observed once. V gene TRBV27 combines with J gene TRBJ2-7; perhaps TRBD1 as D (6 bases). Between the trimmed V and J ends, which lost 6 bases and 0 bases, there was a span of 12 bases. The CDR3 contains 14 residues. Germline V gene sequence: CDR1 MNHEY, CDR2 SMNVEV (reference sequence). CDR3: CASSYTGNSYEQYF. The DNA of the CDR3 is TGTGCCAGCAGCTACACAGGGAACTCCTACGAGCAGTACTTC.

V usage is TRBV10-1 and J usage is TRBJ2-2, with TRBD2 identical over 14 bases. The CDR3 spans 16 residues. V trimming: 6 bases; J trimming: 6 bases; junction bases outside the gene matches: 6. Germline CDR1 reads WNHNN; CDR2 reads SYGVQD (reference sequence). In DNA, the CDR3 is TGCGCCAGCAGAGTGACTAGCGGGAGGGGAGCCGGGGAGCTGTTTTTT. Protein sequence: CASRVTSGRGAGELFF.

The rearrangement links TRBV4-1 to TRBJ1-5; TRBD1 might be the D (5 bases). Germline V gene lookup returns CDR1 MGHRA and CDR2 YSYEKL. Trimming took off 3 bases at V and 2 bases at J, with 8 bases between the two ends. The CDR3 has 14 residues. CDR3 protein: CASSHPGGNQPQHF. The CDR3 DNA is TGCGCCAGCAGCCACCCGGGGGGCAATCAGCCCCAGCATTTT.

This rearrangement joins TRBV27 to TRBJ2-2; 8 bases are shared with TRBD1. Germline loops: CDR1 MNHEY, CDR2 SMNVEV (reference sequence). J was trimmed by 2 bases and V by 5 bases; bases with no gene match: 7. This CDR3 has 16 residues. CDR3 DNA sequence: TGTGCCAGCAGTCGGACAGGGACGGCCAACACCGGGGAGCTGTTTTTT. Protein: CASSRTGTANTGELFF.

The chain employs TRBV19 and TRBJ2-5; 13 positions match TRBD2. J was trimmed by 5 bases and V by 5 bases; bases with no gene match: 5. Germline CDR1 reads LNHDA; CDR2 reads SQIVND (reference sequence). This CDR3 spans 15 amino acids. The CDR3 region has the DNA TGTGCCAGTAGTCCTGGACTAGCGGGAGCGGAGACCCAGTACTTC. It yields the protein CASSPGLAGAETQYF.

The chain joins TRBV2 to TRBJ2-6; D possibly corresponds to TRBD2 (6 bases). Germline V CDR1 and CDR2: SNHLY, FYNNEI. V lost 6 bases and J lost 2, with 14 bases in between. CDR3 length: 16 residues. Here the CDR3 reads CASSPRSGAGANVLTF. Here the CDR3 DNA reads TGTGCCAGCAGCCCGAGATCGGGGGCTGGGGCCAACGTCCTGACTTTC.

This clone has just one count. The chain links TRBV28 to TRBJ2-7, with 10 bases that match TRBD1. The junction had 6 bases not matched to a gene; V was cut back by 4 bases and J by 3 bases. This CDR3 has 15 residues. CDR1 is MDHEN and CDR2 is SYDVKM in the germline V gene. In DNA form, the CDR3 reads TGTGCCAGCAGTTCAGCGGGACAGGGGATCTACGAGCAGTACTTC. Protein: CASSSAGQGIYEQYF.

This clone was observed once. V usage is TRBV7-2 and J usage is TRBJ1-1; D gene unclear. Germline assignment: CDR1 SGHTA and CDR2 FQGNSA. This CDR3 is built from 15 residues. The germline V and J ends were trimmed by 8 bases and 1 base, with 17 bases remaining between them. CDR3 DNA: TGTGCCAGCGAGTTCACAAACCCGGGGAACACTGAAGCTTTCTTT. This gives the protein CASEFTNPGNTEAFF.